This T cell receptor (beta chain) was sequenced for a study of blood T cell repertoires in COVID-19. Across the study: Sites in the United States, Italy and Spain provided acute and convalescent COVID-19 samples. From T cells, B-cell-depleted T cells, or PBMCs came the material, which was cDNA or gDNA.

The V gene lost 4 bases and the J gene lost 7 bases, with 14 bases spanning the gap. The CDR3 consists of 15 residues. CDR1 SGHTA and CDR2 FQGTGA come from the germline V gene. Original processing notes: Amplification of reference gene primers provided the estimated nucleated cell counts. Profiling relied on immunoSEQ multiplex PCR, and the TCRdb table lists in-frame clones only, not all of them. V and J calls and clone size follow that table, whereas D and trimming were derived from the DNA. The top ten hold approximately 5% of the sample, which has fewer than 110,000 clones, 70% to 90% seen once. The V call is TRBV7-3, the J call TRBJ1-6, with a possible D match to TRBD1 (6 bases). The clonotype was recovered from a man in his forties or fifties with active or convalescent COVID-19. Sequencing input: peripheral blood. DNA of the CDR3: TGTGCCAGCAGCTCGACAGGTTCCCGGAATTCACCCCTCCACTTT. Protein product: CASSSTGSRNSPLHF.